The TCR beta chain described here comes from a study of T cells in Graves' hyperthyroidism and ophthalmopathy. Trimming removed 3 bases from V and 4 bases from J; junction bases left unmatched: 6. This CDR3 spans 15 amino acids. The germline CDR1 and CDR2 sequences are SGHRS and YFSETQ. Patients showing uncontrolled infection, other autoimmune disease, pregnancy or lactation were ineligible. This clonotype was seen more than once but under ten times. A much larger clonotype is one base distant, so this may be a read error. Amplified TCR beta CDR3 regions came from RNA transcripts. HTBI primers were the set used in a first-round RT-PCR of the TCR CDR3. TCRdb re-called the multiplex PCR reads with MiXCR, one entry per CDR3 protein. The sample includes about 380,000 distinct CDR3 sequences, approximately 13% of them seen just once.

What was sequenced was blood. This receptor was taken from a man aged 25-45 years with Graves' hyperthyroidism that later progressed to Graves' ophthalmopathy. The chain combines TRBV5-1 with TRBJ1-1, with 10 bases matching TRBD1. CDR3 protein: CASSSWTGGGTEAFF. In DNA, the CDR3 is TGCGCCAGCAGCTCCTGGACAGGGGGGGGCACTGAAGCTTTCTTT.